The 27 T cell receptor beta chains below come from one sample, sequenced in a study of blood T cell repertoires in COVID-19. Here immunoSEQ multiplex PCR was the method, and the copy in TCRdb shows in-frame clones only, minus some. The repertoire consists of fewer than 250,000 clones, with 85% to 90% occurring once and the leading ten covering more than 2.5%. The specimen sequenced was peripheral blood. These receptors were collected from a man aged 60 to 69 with acute or convalescent COVID-19.

The CDR3 sequence: CASSPGLAGTPGGTQYF. In DNA, the CDR3 is TGTGCCAGCAGCCCGGGACTAGCGGGGACTCCCGGGGGGACCCAGTACTTC. The chain has TRBV3-1 (or the pseudogene TRBV3-2) and TRBJ2-5, with TRBD2 identical over 13 bases. With 4 bases clipped from V and 7 bases from J, the junction kept 12 bases outside the gene matches. Looked up from germline, CDR1 is LGHDT and CDR2 is YNNKEL (reference sequence). The CDR3 spans 17 residues.

This clone was found once. V gene TRBV6-5 combines with J gene TRBJ2-4, with D perhaps matching TRBD2 (7 bases). V was trimmed by 6 bases and J by 7 bases, leaving 19 bases between them. Germline CDR1 is MNHEY and CDR2 is SVGAGI. The CDR3 covers 15 residues. DNA for the CDR3: TGTGCCAGCAGGGACGCCTTCGGGGGGCCGAACATTCAGTACTTC. Residues: CASRDAFGGPNIQYF.

The gene calls are TRBV6-4 and TRBJ2-2; D perhaps matches TRBD2 (6 bases). Germline V gene lookup returns CDR1 MRHNA and CDR2 SNTAGT. The V and J ends lost 6 bases and 4 bases respectively, with 12 bases between them. This CDR3 has 14 amino acids. DNA for the CDR3: TGTGCCAGCAGAAGGGACTTTGCCACCGGGGAGCTGTTTTTT. Amino acids: CASRRDFATGELFF.

This chain links TRBV15 with TRBJ2-3, with 10 bases lining up with TRBD2. This CDR3 is built from 14 residues. V shed 8 bases, J shed 2 bases, and the junction held 4 bases outside the gene matches. Germline V CDR1 and CDR2: LNHNV, YYDKDF (reference sequence). The CDR3 protein is CATLAGAITDTQYF. The CDR3 nucleotides read TGTGCCACCCTAGCGGGGGCGATCACAGATACGCAGTATTTT.

V usage is TRBV5-1 and J usage is TRBJ1-4, with 8 bases fitting TRBD1. In germline, CDR1 is SGHRS, CDR2 YFSETQ. Trimming removed 1 base from V and 8 bases from J; junction bases left unmatched: 7. The CDR3 has 15 residues. The CDR3 loop reads CASSLWTGTSEKLFF. As DNA, the CDR3 is TGCGCCAGCAGCTTGTGGACAGGGACAAGCGAAAAACTGTTTTTT.

V and J are TRBV5-1 and TRBJ1-1; 7 nucleotides agree with TRBD1. V was pared by 3 bases and J by 0 bases, with 5 bases of the junction left unmatched. The germline V gene has CDR1 SGHRS and CDR2 YFSETQ. There are 15 residues in the CDR3. The CDR3 here is CASSSRGVMNTEAFF. The DNA of the CDR3 is TGCGCCAGCAGCTCCAGGGGGGTCATGAACACTGAAGCTTTCTTT.

This chain connects TRBV29-1 to TRBJ2-2; perhaps TRBD2 as D (6 bases). This CDR3 region has 10 residues. Germline assignment: CDR1 SQVTM and CDR2 ANQGSEA. Here the CDR3 DNA reads TGCGCGGGGCGCACCGGGGAGCTGTTTTTT. It encodes CAGRTGELFF.

V usage is TRBV14 and J usage is TRBJ1-1; maybe TRBD1 (5 bases). Germline V CDR1 and CDR2: SGHDN, FVKESK. The CDR3 spans 14 residues. V was pared by 4 bases and J by 1 base, with 10 bases between. CDR3 sequence reads: CASSRGLWNTEAFF. As DNA, the CDR3 is TGTGCCAGCAGCCGGGGACTCTGGAACACTGAAGCTTTCTTT. The whole variable domain, remainder taken from reference TRBV14 and TRBJ1-1, is EAGVTQFPSHSVIEKGQTVTLRCDPISGHDNLYWYRRVMGKEIKFLLHFVKESKQDESGMPNNRFLAERTGGTYSTLKVQPAELEDSGVYFCASSRGLWNTEAFFGQGTRLTVV.

The gene calls are TRBV7-9 and TRBJ2-2; D might be TRBD2 (6 bases). The CDR3 has 16 residues. Germline lookup yields CDR1 SEHNR and CDR2 FQNEAQ (reference sequence). The V end was cut by 4 bases, the J end by 6 bases, with 18 bases between. The CDR3 bases are TGTGCCAGCAGCTCCCGTCGGGGGATAGGTGCCGGGGAGCTGTTTTTT. Translated, it gives CASSSRRGIGAGELFF.

The chain couples TRBV30 to TRBJ2-7; 8 nucleotides line up with TRBD1. The CDR3 contains 14 residues. Germline values: CDR1 GTSNPN, CDR2 SVGIG (reference sequence). V lost 3 bases to trimming and J lost 2 bases; unmatched junction nucleotides: 6. CDR3 sequence: CAWSLQGGAYEQYF. Here the CDR3 DNA reads TGTGCCTGGAGCCTACAGGGGGGCGCCTACGAGCAGTACTTC.

The CDR3 loop is CASSPGFGYTF. Written as DNA, the CDR3 is TGTGCCAGCAGCCCAGGGTTTGGCTACACCTTC. J is TRBJ1-2 and V is TRBV28; the D gene is possibly TRBD1 (5 bases). The CDR3 consists of 11 residues. V was shortened by 6 bases and J by 7 bases, with 9 bases between the two germline ends. Germline CDR1 and CDR2: MDHEN and SYDVKM.

This clone was counted once. The chain carries TRBV4-1 and TRBJ2-1; 15 bases line up with TRBD2. The germline gives CDR1 MGHRA, CDR2 YSYEKL. The CDR3 length is 17 residues. V gave up 4 bases and J gave up 4 bases; unmatched junction bases: 5. This CDR3 is CASSPLGTSGGYNEQFF. The CDR3, as DNA: TGCGCCAGCAGCCCGCTTGGGACTAGCGGGGGGTACAATGAGCAGTTCTTC.

This clone was picked up a small number of times. V usage is TRBV20-1 and J usage is TRBJ1-3; the D is unclear. The ends were cut back, 3 bases at V and 3 bases at J, with 9 bases in the middle. This CDR3 comprises 13 residues. Germline V gene data show CDR1 as DFQATT and CDR2 as SNEGSKA (reference sequence). The CDR3 loop reads CSASTGDGNTIYF. The CDR3 DNA sequence: TGCAGTGCTAGTACCGGGGATGGAAACACCATATATTTT.

The chain is built from TRBV27 and TRBJ2-7, with TRBD1 matching 10 bases. CDR1 is MNHEY and CDR2 is SMNVEV in the germline V gene (reference sequence). This CDR3 spans 17 amino acids. V was pared by 5 bases and J by 4 bases, with 14 bases of the junction left unmatched. This CDR3 is CASSPDELTGGSYEQYF. CDR3 nucleotides: TGTGCCAGCAGTCCCGATGAACTGACAGGGGGCTCATACGAGCAGTACTTC.

V is TRBV30 and J is TRBJ1-5, with 8 bases matching TRBD1. The germline V gene encodes CDR1 GTSNPN and CDR2 SVGIG (reference sequence). Unmatched junction bases numbered 7, after V lost 5 bases and J lost 7 bases. CDR3 size: 13 residues. The CDR3 bases are TGTGCCTGGGGACAGGGCCGGGGCCAGCCCCAGCATTTT. Its protein is CAWGQGRGQPQHF.

The rearrangement links TRBV19 to TRBJ1-1, with D hard to call. V was pared by 5 bases and J by 0 bases, with 13 bases between. Germline V gene data show CDR1 as LNHDA and CDR2 as SQIVND (reference sequence). The CDR3 contains 15 residues. CDR3: CASSPHSLMNTEAFF. DNA of the CDR3: TGTGCCAGTAGTCCCCACAGCCTCATGAACACTGAAGCTTTCTTT.

This chain connects TRBV4-3 to TRBJ2-2; 9 positions match TRBD2. Germline V gene sequence: CDR1 LGHNA, CDR2 YSLEER. This CDR3 has 20 amino acids. V was clipped by 1 base and J by 4 bases; unmatched bases: 16. CDR3 DNA: TGCGCCAGCAGCCAAGGGGGTGGGACTAGCAGCCCAGGCGGCACCGGGGAGCTGTTTTTT. This encodes CASSQGGGTSSPGGTGELFF.

The chain couples TRBV7-3 to TRBJ1-2, with 8 bases matching TRBD1. Trimming removed 5 bases from V and 2 bases from J; junction bases left unmatched: 4. CDR3 length: 14 residues. The V gene's germline CDR1 is SGHTA and CDR2 FQGTGA. The CDR3 nucleotides are TGTGCCAGCAGCCCTCGACAGGGGAACTATGGCTACACCTTC. Translating it yields CASSPRQGNYGYTF. Supplemented by reference TRBV7-3 and TRBJ1-2, the full variable domain reads GAGVSQTPSNKVTEKGKYVELRCDPISGHTALYWYRQSLGQGPEFLIYFQGTGAADDSGLPNDRFFAVRPEGSVSTLKIQRTERGDSAVYLCASSPRQGNYGYTFGSGTRLTVV.

The chain recombines TRBV28 with TRBJ2-5; TRBD2 aligns across 14 bases. The V and J ends lost 3 bases and 2 bases, in that order; junction bases with no gene match: 2. CDR3 length: 16 amino acids. Germline CDR1 is MDHEN and CDR2 is SYDVKM. CDR3 bases: TGTGCCAGCAGTTTCGGACTAGCGGGGGGTCAAGAGACCCAGTACTTC. It yields the protein CASSFGLAGGQETQYF. The variable domain in full, completed from reference TRBV28 and TRBJ2-5, reads DVKVTQSSRYLVKRTGEKVFLECVQDMDHENMFWYRQDPGLGLRLIYFSYDVKMKEKGDIPEGYSVSREKKERFSLILESASTNQTSMYLCASSFGLAGGQETQYFGPGTRLLVL.

The rearrangement links TRBV11-2 to TRBJ2-3; 14 bases are a match to TRBD2. Trimming cost V 2 bases and J 1 base; bases outside gene matches: 5. Germline values: CDR1 SGHAT, CDR2 FQNNGV. This CDR3 has 18 residues. The CDR3 region is CASSLRLAGGFGTDTQYF. CDR3 sequence (DNA): TGTGCCAGCAGCTTAAGACTAGCGGGGGGGTTCGGCACAGATACGCAGTATTTT.

V gene TRBV7-9 combines with J gene TRBJ1-5; D unresolved. V lost 4 bases and J lost 2, with 6 bases in between. The CDR3 has 13 amino acids. The germline gives CDR1 SEHNR, CDR2 FQNEAQ (reference sequence). The DNA for the CDR3 is TGTGCCAGCAGCTCGCCAGGCAATCAGCCCCAGCATTTT. This gives the protein CASSSPGNQPQHF. The full variable domain, completed using reference TRBV7-9 and TRBJ1-5, is DTGVSQNPRHKITKRGQNVTFRCDPISEHNRLYWYRQTLGQGPEFLTYFQNEAQLEKSRLLSDRFSAERPKGSFSTLEIQRTEQGDSAMYLCASSSPGNQPQHFGDGTRLSIL.

The V and J genes are TRBV19 and TRBJ2-7; 8 bases are a match to TRBD1. Germline assignment: CDR1 LNHDA and CDR2 SQIVND (reference sequence). CDR3 size: 14 residues. With V trimmed by 6 bases and J by 3 bases, 7 bases remained unmatched. The CDR3 is CASSDRGSSYEQYF. Here the CDR3 DNA reads TGTGCCAGTAGCGACAGGGGATCAAGCTACGAGCAGTACTTC. Supplemented by reference TRBV19 and TRBJ2-7, the full variable domain reads DGGITQSPKYLFRKEGQNVTLSCEQNLNHDAMYWYRQDPGQGLRLIYYSQIVNDFQKGDIAEGYSVSREKKESFPLTVTSAQKNPTAFYLCASSDRGSSYEQYFGPGTRLTVT.

The rearrangement joins TRBV10-3 to TRBJ2-5; 11 positions match TRBD1. The CDR3 covers 14 residues. The V and J ends lost 6 bases and 1 base, in that order; junction bases with no gene match: 1. Per germline, CDR1 ENHRY and CDR2 SYGVKD. CDR3 in amino acids: CAIRGQGVQETQYF. The CDR3 bases are TGTGCCATCAGGGGACAGGGGGTCCAAGAGACCCAGTACTTC.

The chain links TRBV5-1 to TRBJ1-3; TRBD1 matches 9 bases. V was clipped by 9 bases and J by 0 bases; unmatched bases: 13. There are 17 residues in the CDR3. Germline V gives CDR1 SGHRS, CDR2 YFSETQ. The CDR3 sequence is CAKPSGTGTFSGNTIYF. CDR3 DNA sequence: TGCGCCAAACCATCCGGGACAGGGACATTCTCTGGAAACACCATATATTTT.

The rearrangement joins TRBV6-5 to TRBJ2-2; the D gene is possibly TRBD1 (6 bases). Germline values: CDR1 MNHEY, CDR2 SVGAGI. This CDR3 is built from 15 residues. Trimming took 6 bases from V and 5 from J, leaving 16 bases between them. The CDR3 DNA reads as TGTGCCAGCAGACCCAACAGGGAGAGAACCGGGGAGCTGTTTTTT. This gives the protein CASRPNRERTGELFF.

This rearrangement joins TRBV12-3 or TRBV12-4 to TRBJ2-5, with a tentative D call TRBD1 (6 bases). Trimming left V 2 bases short and J 7 bases short, with 11 bases between. This CDR3 region has 13 residues. CDR3 residues: CASSLNQGGTQYF. For the CDR3, the DNA is TGTGCCAGCAGTTTAAACCAAGGGGGGACCCAGTACTTC.

V and J are TRBV19 and TRBJ1-4; possible D gene TRBD1, 6 bases. There are 13 residues in the CDR3. Trimming removed 3 bases from V and 9 bases from J, with 11 bases in between. Germline V gene lookup returns CDR1 LNHDA and CDR2 SQIVND (reference sequence). The CDR3, as DNA: TGTGCCAGTAGTATCCAGGGGACGCAAAAACTGTTTTTT. It is translated as CASSIQGTQKLFF.